This T cell receptor (beta chain) is drawn from a study of T cells after yellow fever vaccination. Worth noting for this clonotype: Its antigen is not known.

5'RACE template switching generated TCR cDNA, adding a universal primer site and UMIs. A single record per CDR3 protein comes from TCRdb applying MiXCR to the 5' RACE reads. The sample lists 340,000 or so distinct CDR3 sequences, under 15% occurring once. Germline V CDR1 and CDR2: MGHRA, YSYEKL. V was trimmed by 1 base and J by 5 bases, leaving 14 bases between them. The CDR3 sequence is 15 residues long. Overall study findings and caveats: Contaminants from the bulk population, in the form of abundant clonotypes, could be found in FACS-sorted repertoires.

This specimen consisted of CD4+ T cells sorted from PBMCs, obtained 15 days after the yellow fever booster vaccination. This receptor was taken from a man aged 18 to 29 who received the YFV17D yellow fever vaccine. The chain couples TRBV4-1 to TRBJ2-5; D uncertain. The CDR3 sequence: CASSQGVRKAETQYF. CDR3 DNA sequence: TGCGCCAGCAGCCAAGGGGTACGGAAGGCGGAGACCCAGTACTTC.